One and the same sample provided the 14 T cell receptor beta chains below, sequenced in a study of blood T cell repertoires in COVID-19. Generated by immunoSEQ multiplex PCR, the TCRdb table keeps only in-frame clones and is missing some. Of some 210,000 clones in the sample, 65% to 85% were seen once. Sequencing was done on a sample of peripheral blood. These receptors were taken from a man aged 45-65 years with active or convalescent COVID-19.

The CDR3 DNA is TGTGCCAGCAGCCGGGGGCTAGCGGGGGGGCCTGGCACCGGGGAGCTGTTTTTT. Protein: CASSRGLAGGPGTGELFF. This chain links TRBV13 with TRBJ2-2, with 12 nucleotides matching TRBD2. CDR3 length: 18 residues. Trimming removed 5 bases from V and 4 bases from J; junction bases left unmatched: 11. Germline V gene lookup returns CDR1 PRHDT and CDR2 FYEKMQ (reference sequence).

The gene calls are TRBV21-1 and TRBJ2-3; TRBD2 was called by the table and not checked on the DNA. TRBV21-1 is termed a pseudogene. CDR3 size: 17 residues. The CDR3 region has the DNA TGTGCCAGCAGCAAAACCCCGGCGGGGGGAGTCCCAGATACGCAGTATTTT. Its translation is CASSKTPAGGVPDTQYF.

The V call is TRBV7-9, the J call TRBJ2-3; 9 positions agree with TRBD1. With 1 base clipped from V and 4 bases from J, the junction kept 0 bases outside the gene matches. CDR1 is SEHNR, CDR2 FQNEAQ, per germline (reference sequence). The CDR3 is 14 amino acids. In DNA form, the CDR3 reads TGTGCCAGCAGCTTAGGACAGGGGGCAGATACGCAGTATTTT. Its protein product is CASSLGQGADTQYF. The full variable domain, its missing parts supplied by reference TRBV7-9 and TRBJ2-3, is DTGVSQNPRHKITKRGQNVTFRCDPISEHNRLYWYRQTLGQGPEFLTYFQNEAQLEKSRLLSDRFSAERPKGSFSTLEIQRTEQGDSAMYLCASSLGQGADTQYFGPGTRLTVL.

The chain joins TRBV30 to TRBJ1-2; 8 bases line up with TRBD1. The V gene's germline CDR1 is GTSNPN and CDR2 SVGIG (reference sequence). The CDR3 loop spans 14 amino acids. Losses at the gene ends were 0 bases for V and 7 bases for J; bases not matched to a gene: 7. The CDR3 spells CAWSVSSQGAGYTF. In nucleotides, the CDR3 is TGTGCCTGGAGTGTAAGCTCCCAGGGGGCTGGCTACACCTTC.

The chain carries TRBV7-6 and TRBJ1-3, with 9 nucleotides matching TRBD1. This CDR3 contains 17 residues. CDR1 SGHVS and CDR2 FNYEAQ come from the germline V gene. Germline trimming cut 5 bases from V and 2 bases from J; bases unmatched to any gene: 10. The CDR3 loop is CASSPGRRTGAGNTIYF. In DNA form, the CDR3 reads TGTGCCAGCAGCCCCGGGAGGCGGACAGGGGCTGGAAACACCATATATTTT.

The CDR3 is CASSQHPQGNNQPQHF. DNA for the CDR3: TGTGCCAGCAGCCAACACCCTCAGGGCAACAATCAGCCCCAGCATTTT. This chain uses TRBV3-1 (or the pseudogene TRBV3-2) with TRBJ1-5; tentative D call: TRBD1 (5 bases). Germline CDR1 reads LGHDT; CDR2 reads YNNKEL (reference sequence). This CDR3 contains 16 residues. V was pared by 2 bases and J by 3 bases, with 14 bases between.

The chain recombines TRBV7-9 with TRBJ1-2, with D uncertain. The CDR3 length is 14 residues. V dropped 5 bases and J dropped 4 bases, with 14 bases sitting between them. Looked up from germline, CDR1 is SEHNR and CDR2 is FQNEAQ (reference sequence). The CDR3 spells CASSPPEGLYGYTF. The CDR3 nucleotides are TGTGCCAGCAGCCCCCCGGAGGGTCTCTATGGCTACACCTTC.

The rearrangement joins TRBV7-2 to TRBJ1-1; D ambiguous. This CDR3 has 11 amino acids. V gave up 9 bases and J gave up 0 bases, with 5 bases separating them. Germline V gene data show CDR1 as SGHTA and CDR2 as FQGNSA. CDR3 nucleotide sequence: TGTGCCAGAACAGTGAACACTGAAGCTTTCTTT. This sequence encodes CARTVNTEAFF.

CDR3 protein: CASSPRGHSSGANVLTF. The CDR3 nucleotides are TGTGCCAGCAGTCCCCGGGGACACAGCTCTGGGGCCAACGTCCTGACTTTC. The genes are TRBV28 and TRBJ2-6, with a weak D call TRBD1 (6 bases). Trimming cost V 5 bases and J 0 bases, with 14 bases left between them. Germline values: CDR1 MDHEN, CDR2 SYDVKM. This CDR3 contains 17 residues. Combining the CDR3 with reference TRBV28 and TRBJ2-6 gives the whole variable domain DVKVTQSSRYLVKRTGEKVFLECVQDMDHENMFWYRQDPGLGLRLIYFSYDVKMKEKGDIPEGYSVSREKKERFSLILESASTNQTSMYLCASSPRGHSSGANVLTFGAGSRLTVL.

V usage is TRBV30 and J usage is TRBJ1-2; 11 bases agree with TRBD1. Germline V CDR1 and CDR2: GTSNPN, SVGIG (reference sequence). The junction had 3 bases not matched to a gene; V was cut back by 2 bases and J by 7 bases. This CDR3 spans 13 amino acids. The CDR3 bases are TGTGCCTGGAGTACCGGGACAGGGGGTGGCTACACCTTC. Protein product: CAWSTGTGGGYTF.

This clone was found a few times. The V and J genes are TRBV7-2 and TRBJ1-5; D is possibly TRBD1 (6 bases). Trimming took 5 bases from V and 7 from J, leaving 18 bases between them. In germline, CDR1 is SGHTA, CDR2 FQGNSA. The CDR3 runs 15 residues. The CDR3 nucleotides read TGTGCCAGCAGCCGTACCGGGACAACCTGGCAGCCCCAGCATTTT. This encodes CASSRTGTTWQPQHF.

The gene calls are TRBV7-2 and TRBJ2-3; 9 bases agree with TRBD2. V lost 6 bases and J lost 4; bases outside the gene matches: 8. Germline V gene lookup returns CDR1 SGHTA and CDR2 FQGNSA. This CDR3 region has 15 residues. The DNA for the CDR3 is TGTGCCAGCAGGTCTACAGCGGGGGGCCCAGATACGCAGTATTTT. Protein: CASRSTAGGPDTQYF.

V usage is TRBV4-1 and J usage is TRBJ2-7, with 9 bases aligning to TRBD1. From germline, CDR1 is MGHRA and CDR2 YSYEKL. CDR3 length equals 16 residues. The V gene end was trimmed by 1 base and the J gene end by 4 bases; junction bases not matched to a gene: 8. The CDR3 here is CASSQVPGQGFYEQYF. The CDR3 coding sequence is TGCGCCAGCAGCCAAGTCCCGGGACAGGGCTTTTACGAGCAGTACTTC.

This clone has only a few counts. The CDR3 loop reads CASSLASGRNEQFF. CDR3 DNA: TGTGCCAGCAGCTTGGCTAGCGGGAGGAATGAGCAGTTCTTC. V is TRBV7-9 and J is TRBJ2-1, with 11 bases that match TRBD2. The CDR3 covers 14 residues. Germline V gene data show CDR1 as SEHNR and CDR2 as FQNEAQ (reference sequence). The ends lost 3 bases at V and 7 bases at J; junction bases unmatched: 2.